Listed here are 21 T cell receptor beta chains from one sample, sequenced in a study of blood T cells in healthy people across ages. The second PCR ran roughly 6 to 11 cycles with a sample-barcoded 5' primer and J-beta primers. Via MiXCR, TCRdb re-called the 5' RACE reads, giving one row per CDR3 protein. The sample has about 1.4 million distinct CDR3 sequences, approximately 59% seen once; the top ten hold 6.5% to 8.5%. The sequencing sample was made of blood. Receptors were obtained from a man younger than 30 in good health.

The chain joins TRBV12-3 or TRBV12-4 to TRBJ2-1; TRBD2 is a possible D gene (6 bases). V was pared by 6 bases and J by 8 bases, with 20 bases between. The length of the CDR3 is 15 residues. CDR3 nucleotide sequence: TGTGCCAGCAGGGCGGGGAGGCGGAATAACGATGAGCAGTTCTTC. Its translation is CASRAGRRNNDEQFF.

V gene TRBV27 combines with J gene TRBJ2-5; D may be TRBD2 (5 bases). This CDR3 contains 15 residues. CDR1 and CDR2 from the germline V gene are MNHEY and SMNVEV (reference sequence). V lost 6 bases to trimming and J lost 4 bases, with 18 bases between them. Here the CDR3 DNA reads TGTGCCAGCAGCATCTCAGCGTGGCGGGCAGAGACCCAGTACTTC. Protein sequence: CASSISAWRAETQYF.

V and J are TRBV6-2 or TRBV6-3 and TRBJ2-3; D uncertain. V was clipped by 7 bases and J by 13 bases, with 18 bases between them. The germline V gene has CDR1 MNHEY and CDR2 SVGEGT. The CDR3 contains 12 residues. The CDR3 sequence: CASTSAKDVEYF. DNA for the CDR3: TGTGCCAGCACGTCGGCAAAGGATGTTGAGTATTTT.

This clonotype was counted a few times. V is TRBV10-3 and J is TRBJ1-1; D is possibly TRBD1 (6 bases). The CDR3 is 14 amino acids. Trimming removed 3 bases from V and 0 bases from J, with 8 bases in between. The germline V gene encodes CDR1 ENHRY and CDR2 SYGVKD. CDR3 protein: CAISETGMNTEAFF. CDR3 sequence (DNA): TGTGCCATCAGTGAAACAGGGATGAACACTGAAGCTTTCTTT.

V is TRBV27 and J is TRBJ1-5; the D is unclear. The V end lost 5 bases, the J end lost 5 bases, and 10 bases lay between the germline ends. The CDR3 is made up of 13 amino acids. Germline lookup yields CDR1 MNHEY and CDR2 SMNVEV (reference sequence). Here the CDR3 DNA reads TGTGCCAGCAGTCCAAACTTGCATCAGCCCCAGCATTTT. Translating gives CASSPNLHQPQHF.

This clonotype has just a few counts. The chain joins TRBV20-1 to TRBJ2-3; D might be TRBD2 (6 bases). The CDR3 has 14 amino acids. Germline CDR1 DFQATT, CDR2 SNEGSKA (reference sequence). V was pared by 8 bases and J by 6 bases, with 21 bases between. CDR3: CSPGRAGLADTQYF. For the CDR3, the DNA is TGCAGTCCGGGGCGGGCGGGATTGGCCGATACGCAGTATTTT.

The V call is TRBV6-5, the J call TRBJ1-5; the D gene is possibly TRBD1 (6 bases). The CDR3 is 14 amino acids. Per germline, CDR1 MNHEY and CDR2 SVGAGI. V was cut by 4 bases and J by 6 bases, with 13 bases left in between. CDR3 coding DNA: TGTGCCAGCAGTTCAGGGGCCTTGGGTCAGCCCCAGCATTTT. This codes for CASSSGALGQPQHF.

CDR3 nucleotides: TGCAGCGACAGGGGGCCTCACTCCTACGAGCAGTACTTC. Translating it yields CSDRGPHSYEQYF. J is TRBJ2-7 and V is TRBV20-1; 10 bases line up with TRBD1. CDR1 and CDR2 from the germline V gene are DFQATT and SNEGSKA (reference sequence). The CDR3 contains 13 residues.

With respect to this clonotype: This may be a read error, as it is one base from a much larger clone. V is TRBV10-3 and J is TRBJ2-3; TRBD2 agrees at 8 bases. Germline assignment: CDR1 ENHRY and CDR2 SYGVKD. There are 14 residues in the CDR3. The CDR3 loop reads CTIKAGAWTDTQYF. Written as DNA, the CDR3 is TGTACCATCAAAGCGGGAGCGTGGACAGATACGCAGTATTTT.

This clonotype has more than one count but fewer than ten. The chain employs TRBV4-3 and TRBJ2-5; the D is unclear. V was clipped by 5 bases and J by 4 bases, with 14 bases between them. The CDR3 has 14 amino acids. Looked up from germline, CDR1 is LGHNA and CDR2 is YSLEER. CDR3 protein: CASSFEVLIETQYF. The CDR3 nucleotides are TGCGCCAGCAGCTTCGAGGTATTAATAGAGACCCAGTACTTC.

In DNA, the CDR3 is TGTGCCAGCAGTTACTCGAGGCTGCCTCGGGCAGACAATGAGCAGTTCTTC. It translates to CASSYSRLPRADNEQFF. The rearrangement links TRBV6-6 to TRBJ2-1; D gene unclear. V was clipped by 0 bases and J by 5 bases, with 17 bases between them. This CDR3 is built from 17 residues. Germline CDR1 reads MNHNY; CDR2 reads SVGAGI (reference sequence).

This clonotype was recorded many times. The V gene is TRBV6-2 or TRBV6-3, the J gene TRBJ2-1; TRBD2 might be the D (6 bases). This CDR3 contains 13 residues. Germline V gene sequence: CDR1 MNHEY, CDR2 SVGEGT. V was pared by 8 bases and J by 7 bases, with 15 bases between. Here the CDR3 reads CASQGTETNEQFF. CDR3 sequence (DNA): TGTGCCAGCCAAGGGACTGAGACTAATGAGCAGTTCTTC.

The chain carries TRBV20-1 and TRBJ2-3; D perhaps matches TRBD2 (5 bases). The CDR3 loop spans 15 amino acids. The germline V gene encodes CDR1 DFQATT and CDR2 SNEGSKA (reference sequence). Trimming removed 0 bases at V and 4 bases at J, with 14 bases between. Written as DNA, the CDR3 is TGCAGTGCTAGAGATTTTCGGGGTGTCGCAGATACGCAGTATTTT. Translated, it gives CSARDFRGVADTQYF.

This clonotype was counted between two and nine times. The chain is built from TRBV10-1 and TRBJ2-2, with D hard to call. The germline CDR1 and CDR2 sequences are WNHNN and SYGVQD (reference sequence). CDR3 size: 14 residues. Trimming stripped 9 bases from V and 5 bases from J, with 16 bases between. The chain's CDR3 is CARPTRAPTGELFF. In DNA form, the CDR3 reads TGCGCCAGACCGACACGGGCGCCTACCGGGGAGCTGTTTTTT.

V usage is TRBV10-3 and J usage is TRBJ1-3; D ambiguous. V was clipped by 2 bases and J by 0 bases, with 2 bases between them. Germline CDR1 ENHRY, CDR2 SYGVKD. The CDR3 extends over 13 amino acids. CDR3 nucleotides: TGTGCCATCAGTGAGCTCTCTGGAAACACCATATATTTT. This encodes CAISELSGNTIYF.

The chain links TRBV11-2 to TRBJ2-3; D not certain. CDR1 and CDR2 (germline): SGHAT, FQNNGV. The CDR3 length is 12 residues. The V end was cut by 5 bases, the J end by 6 bases, with 9 bases between. The CDR3 region is CASSRSRDTQYF. The CDR3 coding sequence is TGTGCCAGCAGCAGAAGTAGGGATACGCAGTATTTT.

This chain connects TRBV6-1 to TRBJ2-3; D possibly corresponds to TRBD2 (5 bases). Per germline, CDR1 MNHNS and CDR2 SASEGT. Trimming pared 1 base from V and 4 bases from J, leaving 18 bases between. CDR3 length: 17 amino acids. This CDR3 is CASSEEGSSFGADTQYF. CDR3 DNA: TGTGCCAGCAGTGAAGAGGGATCCTCCTTCGGGGCAGATACGCAGTATTTT.

The CDR3 is CASSQEFPSAGWVIEQYF. The CDR3 DNA reads TGTGCCAGCAGCCAAGAATTCCCTTCAGCGGGATGGGTTATTGAGCAGTACTTC. The chain combines TRBV3-1 with TRBJ2-5; 7 bases align to TRBD2. Germline CDR1 and CDR2: LGHDT and YNNKEL (reference sequence). The CDR3 consists of 18 residues. Germline trimming cut 0 bases from V and 11 bases from J; bases unmatched to any gene: 21.

A few counts support this clonotype. The genes are TRBV27 and TRBJ2-4; D is ambiguous. Trimming left V 6 bases short and J 0 bases short, with 9 bases between. CDR1 MNHEY and CDR2 SMNVEV come from the germline V gene (reference sequence). This CDR3 is built from 14 residues. The CDR3 spells CASRETLAKNIQYF. CDR3 nucleotide sequence: TGTGCCAGCAGGGAGACGCTAGCCAAAAACATTCAGTACTTC.

The chain carries TRBV7-2 and TRBJ2-7, with TRBD2 matching 9 bases. The CDR3 consists of 15 residues. From germline, CDR1 is SGHTA and CDR2 FQGNSA. Trimming took 1 base from V and 2 from J; bases not matched to a gene: 3. The CDR3 is CASSLVAGDTYEQYF. The CDR3 DNA sequence: TGTGCCAGCAGCTTAGTAGCGGGAGATACCTACGAGCAGTACTTC. Complete variable domain (other parts from reference TRBV7-2 and TRBJ2-7): GAGVSQSPSNKVTEKGKDVELRCDPISGHTALYWYRQSLGQGLEFLIYFQGNSAPDKSGLPSDRFSAERTGGSVSTLTIQRTQQEDSAVYLCASSLVAGDTYEQYFGPGTRLTVT.

This clonotype has just one count. In DNA, the CDR3 is TGCGCCAGCAGCCCCGAAGCGGGAGGAATAACCTACGAGCAGTACTTC. Translation: CASSPEAGGITYEQYF. The chain couples TRBV5-1 to TRBJ2-7; 9 bases match TRBD2. The CDR3 length is 16 residues. With V trimmed by 4 bases and J by 2 bases, 10 bases remained unmatched. Germline CDR1 reads SGHRS; CDR2 reads YFSETQ.